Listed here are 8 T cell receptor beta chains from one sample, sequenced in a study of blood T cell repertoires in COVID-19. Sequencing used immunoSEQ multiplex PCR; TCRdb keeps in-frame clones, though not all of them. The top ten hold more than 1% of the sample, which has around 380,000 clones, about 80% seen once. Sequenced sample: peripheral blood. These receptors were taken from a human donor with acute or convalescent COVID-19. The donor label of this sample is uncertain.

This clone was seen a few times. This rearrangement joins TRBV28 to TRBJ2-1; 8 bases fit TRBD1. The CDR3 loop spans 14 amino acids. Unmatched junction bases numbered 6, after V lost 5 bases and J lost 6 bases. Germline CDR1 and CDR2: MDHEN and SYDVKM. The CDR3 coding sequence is TGTGCCAGCAGTCGGACAGGGATCCGCAATGAGCAGTTCTTC. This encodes CASSRTGIRNEQFF.

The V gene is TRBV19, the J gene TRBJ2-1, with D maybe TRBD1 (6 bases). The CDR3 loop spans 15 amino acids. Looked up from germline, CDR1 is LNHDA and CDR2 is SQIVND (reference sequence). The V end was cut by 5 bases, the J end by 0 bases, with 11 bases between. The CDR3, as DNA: TGTGCCAGTAGTGGCAGGGGTATCTCCTACAATGAGCAGTTCTTC. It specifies CASSGRGISYNEQFF.

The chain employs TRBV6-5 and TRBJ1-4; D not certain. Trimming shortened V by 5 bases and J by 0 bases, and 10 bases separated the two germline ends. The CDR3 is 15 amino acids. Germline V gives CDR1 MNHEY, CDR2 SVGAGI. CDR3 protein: CASSNLGATNEKLFF. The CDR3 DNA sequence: TGTGCCAGCAGTAACCTGGGAGCAACTAATGAAAAACTGTTTTTT.

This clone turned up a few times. The CDR3 here is CASNAGSSHTDTQYF. The CDR3 nucleotides read TGTGCCAGCAACGCGGGATCCTCTCATACAGATACGCAGTATTTT. V usage is TRBV9 and J usage is TRBJ2-3; a possible D gene is TRBD2 (6 bases). The CDR3 is 15 amino acids. Germline V gives CDR1 SGDLS, CDR2 YYNGEE. With 6 bases removed from V and 3 bases from J, the gap between germline ends came to 17 bases. Using reference TRBV9 and TRBJ2-3 for the parts outside the CDR3, the full variable domain is DSGVTQTPKHLITATGQRVTLRCSPRSGDLSVYWYQQSLDQGLQFLIQYYNGEERAKGNILERFSAQQFPDLHSELNLSSLELGDSALYFCASNAGSSHTDTQYFGPGTRLTVL.

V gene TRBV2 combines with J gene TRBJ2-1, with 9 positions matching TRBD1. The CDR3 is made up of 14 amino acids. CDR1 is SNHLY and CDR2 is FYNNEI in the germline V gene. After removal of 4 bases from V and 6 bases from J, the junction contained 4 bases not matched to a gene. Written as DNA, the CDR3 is TGTGCCAGCAGTGTGGGGACAGGGACCAATGAGCAGTTCTTC. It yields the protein CASSVGTGTNEQFF.

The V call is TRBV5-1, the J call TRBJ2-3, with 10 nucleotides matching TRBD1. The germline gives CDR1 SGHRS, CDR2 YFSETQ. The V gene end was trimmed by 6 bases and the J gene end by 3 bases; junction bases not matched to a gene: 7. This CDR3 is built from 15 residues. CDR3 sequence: CASKALGQGTDTQYF. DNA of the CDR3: TGCGCCAGCAAAGCTTTGGGACAGGGGACAGATACGCAGTATTTT.

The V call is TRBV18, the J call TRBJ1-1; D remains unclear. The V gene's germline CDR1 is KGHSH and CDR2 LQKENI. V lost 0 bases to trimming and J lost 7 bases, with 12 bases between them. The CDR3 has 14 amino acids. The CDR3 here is CASSPPGVRGEAFF. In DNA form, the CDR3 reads TGTGCCAGCTCACCACCTGGTGTTCGGGGTGAAGCTTTCTTT.

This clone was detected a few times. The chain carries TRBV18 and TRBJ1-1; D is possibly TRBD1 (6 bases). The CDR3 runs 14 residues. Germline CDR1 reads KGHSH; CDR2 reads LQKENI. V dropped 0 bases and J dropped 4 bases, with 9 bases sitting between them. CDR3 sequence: CASSPPSRGTEAFF. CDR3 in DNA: TGTGCCAGCTCACCACCGTCCAGGGGCACTGAAGCTTTCTTT. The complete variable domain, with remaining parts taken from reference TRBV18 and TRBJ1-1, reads NAGVMQNPRHLVRRRGQEARLRCSPMKGHSHVYWYRQLPEEGLKFMVYLQKENIIDESGMPKERFSAEFPKEGPSILRIQQVVRGDSAAYFCASSPPSRGTEAFFGQGTRLTVV.